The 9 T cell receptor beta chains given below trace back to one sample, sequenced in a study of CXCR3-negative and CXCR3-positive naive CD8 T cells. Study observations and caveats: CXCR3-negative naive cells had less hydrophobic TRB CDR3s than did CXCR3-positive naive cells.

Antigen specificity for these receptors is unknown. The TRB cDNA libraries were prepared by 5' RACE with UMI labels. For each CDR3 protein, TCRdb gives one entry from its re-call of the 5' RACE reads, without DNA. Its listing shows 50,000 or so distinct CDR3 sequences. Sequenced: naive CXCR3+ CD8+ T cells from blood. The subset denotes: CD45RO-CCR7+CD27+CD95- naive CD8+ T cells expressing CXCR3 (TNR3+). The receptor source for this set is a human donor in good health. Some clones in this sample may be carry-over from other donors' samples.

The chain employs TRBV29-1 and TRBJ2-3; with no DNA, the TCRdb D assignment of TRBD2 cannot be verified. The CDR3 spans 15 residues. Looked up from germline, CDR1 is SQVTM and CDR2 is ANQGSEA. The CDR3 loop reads CSATSRGAVTDTQYF.

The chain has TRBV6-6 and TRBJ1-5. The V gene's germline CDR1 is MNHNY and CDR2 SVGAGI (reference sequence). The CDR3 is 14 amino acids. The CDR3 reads CASSYYPGNQPQHF.

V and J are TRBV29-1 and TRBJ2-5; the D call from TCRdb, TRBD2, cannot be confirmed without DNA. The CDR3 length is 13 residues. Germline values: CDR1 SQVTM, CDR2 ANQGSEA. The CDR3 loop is CSVGERGQETQYF.

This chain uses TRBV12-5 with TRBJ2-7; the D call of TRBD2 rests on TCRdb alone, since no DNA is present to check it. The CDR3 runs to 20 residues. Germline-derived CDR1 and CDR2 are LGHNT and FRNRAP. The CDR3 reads CASGLVLSELAGGPQYEQYF. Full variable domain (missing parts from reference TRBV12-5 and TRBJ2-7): DARVTQTPRHKVTEMGQEVTMRCQPILGHNTVFWYRQTMMQGLELLAYFRNRAPLDDSGMPKDRFSAEMPDATLATLKIQPSEPRDSAVYFCASGLVLSELAGGPQYEQYFGPGTRLTVT.

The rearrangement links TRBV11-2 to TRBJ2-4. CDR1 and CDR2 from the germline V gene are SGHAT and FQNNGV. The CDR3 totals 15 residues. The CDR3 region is CASSFRQLAKNIQYF. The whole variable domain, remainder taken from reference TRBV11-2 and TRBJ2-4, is EAGVAQSPRYKIIEKRQSVAFWCNPISGHATLYWYQQILGQGPKLLIQFQNNGVVDDSQLPKDRFSAERLKGVDSTLKIQPAKLEDSAVYLCASSFRQLAKNIQYFGAGTRLSVL.

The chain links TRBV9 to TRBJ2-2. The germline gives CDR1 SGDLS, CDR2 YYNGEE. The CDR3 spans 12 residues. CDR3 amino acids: CASSPSTGELFF. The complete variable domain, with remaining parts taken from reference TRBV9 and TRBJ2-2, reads DSGVTQTPKHLITATGQRVTLRCSPRSGDLSVYWYQQSLDQGLQFLIQYYNGEERAKGNILERFSAQQFPDLHSELNLSSLELGDSALYFCASSPSTGELFFGEGSRLTVL.

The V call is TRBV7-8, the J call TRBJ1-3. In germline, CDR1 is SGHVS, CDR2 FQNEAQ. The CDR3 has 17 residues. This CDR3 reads CASSPEGPISSGNTIYF.

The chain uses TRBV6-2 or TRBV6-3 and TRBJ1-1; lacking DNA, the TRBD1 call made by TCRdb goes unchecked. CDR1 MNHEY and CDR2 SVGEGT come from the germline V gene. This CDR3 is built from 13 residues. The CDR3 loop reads CASRDRGNTEAFF.

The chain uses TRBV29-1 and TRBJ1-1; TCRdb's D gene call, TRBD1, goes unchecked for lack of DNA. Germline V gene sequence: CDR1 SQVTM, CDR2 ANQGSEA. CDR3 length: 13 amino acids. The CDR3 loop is CSLSDSTNTEAFF. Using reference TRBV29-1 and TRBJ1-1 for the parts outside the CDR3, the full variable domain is SAVISQKPSRDICQRGTSLTIQCQVDSQVTMMFWYRQQPGQSLTLIATANQGSEATYESGFVIDKFPISRPNLTFSTLTVSNMSPEDSSIYLCSLSDSTNTEAFFGQGTRLTVV.